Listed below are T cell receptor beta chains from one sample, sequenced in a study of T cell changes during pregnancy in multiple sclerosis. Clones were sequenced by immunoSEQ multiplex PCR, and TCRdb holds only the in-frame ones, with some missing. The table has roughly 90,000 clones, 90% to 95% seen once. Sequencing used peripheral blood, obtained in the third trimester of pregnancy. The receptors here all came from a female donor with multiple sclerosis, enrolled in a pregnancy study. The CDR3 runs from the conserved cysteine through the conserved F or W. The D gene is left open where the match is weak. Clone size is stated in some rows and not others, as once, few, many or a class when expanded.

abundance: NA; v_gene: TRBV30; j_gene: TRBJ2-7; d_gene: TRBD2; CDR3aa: CAWSVGASGMSYEQYF; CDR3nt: TGTGCCTGGAGTGTGGGGGCTAGCGGGATGTCCTACGAGCAGTACTTC
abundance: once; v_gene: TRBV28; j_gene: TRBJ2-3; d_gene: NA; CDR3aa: CASNTGGSTDTQYF; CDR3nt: TGTGCCAGCAACACCGGCGGGAGCACAGATACGCAGTATTTT
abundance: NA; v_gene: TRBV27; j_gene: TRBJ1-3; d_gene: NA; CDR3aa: CAGFRGAGNTIYF; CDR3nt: TGTGCCGGTTTCAGGGGAGCTGGAAACACCATATATTTT
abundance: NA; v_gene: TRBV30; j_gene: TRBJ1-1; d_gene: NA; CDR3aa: CAWSRTANTEAFF; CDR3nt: TGTGCCTGGAGTAGGACAGCGAACACTGAAGCTTTCTTT
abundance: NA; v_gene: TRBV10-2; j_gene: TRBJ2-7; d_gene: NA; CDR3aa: CASSDPTFGLGAYEQYF; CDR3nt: TGCGCCAGCAGTGACCCGACTTTCGGTCTAGGGGCCTACGAGCAGTACTTC
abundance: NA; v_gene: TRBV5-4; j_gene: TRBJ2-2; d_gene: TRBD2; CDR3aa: CASSLRGYGRAVAGELFF; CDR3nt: TGTGCCAGCAGCTTAAGGGGCTACGGGAGGGCCGTCGCCGGGGAGCTGTTTTTT
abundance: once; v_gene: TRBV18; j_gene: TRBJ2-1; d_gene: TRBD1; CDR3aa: CASSPPGQGPSYNEQFF; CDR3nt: TGTGCCAGCTCACCACCGGGACAGGGCCCATCCTACAATGAGCAGTTCTTC
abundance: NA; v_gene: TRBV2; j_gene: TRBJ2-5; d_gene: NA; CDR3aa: CASSEVTGIQETQYF; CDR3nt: TGTGCCAGCAGTGAGGTTACAGGAATCCAAGAGACCCAGTACTTC
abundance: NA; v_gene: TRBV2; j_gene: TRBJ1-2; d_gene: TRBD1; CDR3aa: CASSAGQGIHGYTF; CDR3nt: TGTGCCAGCAGTGCCGGACAGGGGATTCATGGCTACACCTTC
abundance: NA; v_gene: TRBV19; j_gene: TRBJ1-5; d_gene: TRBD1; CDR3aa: CASSSLGTGVPQPQHF; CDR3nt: TGTGCCAGTAGTTCCCTCGGGACAGGGGTTCCTCAGCCCCAGCATTTT
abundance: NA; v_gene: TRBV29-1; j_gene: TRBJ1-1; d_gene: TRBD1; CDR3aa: CSARGTAEAFF; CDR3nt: TGCAGCGCTCGAGGGACAGCTGAAGCTTTCTTT
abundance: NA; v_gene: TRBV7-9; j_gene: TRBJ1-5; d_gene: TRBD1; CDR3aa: CASSPTGATQPQHF; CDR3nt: TGTGCCAGCAGCCCTACAGGGGCGACTCAGCCCCAGCATTTT
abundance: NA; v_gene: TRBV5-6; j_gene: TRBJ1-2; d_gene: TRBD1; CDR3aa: CASSRRDREGGYTF; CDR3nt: TGTGCCAGCAGCCGGAGGGACAGGGAAGGCGGCTACACCTTC
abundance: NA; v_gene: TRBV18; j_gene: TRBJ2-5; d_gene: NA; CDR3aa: CASSHLRGETQYF; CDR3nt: TGTGCCAGCTCACACCTCAGGGGAGAGACCCAGTACTTC
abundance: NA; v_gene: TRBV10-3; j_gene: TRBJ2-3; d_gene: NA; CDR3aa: CAIRGVGTDTQYF; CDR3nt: TGTGCCATCAGGGGAGTAGGCACAGATACGCAGTATTTT
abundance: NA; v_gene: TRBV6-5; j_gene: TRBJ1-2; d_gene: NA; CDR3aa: CASSYSTISGVDGYTF; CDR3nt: TGTGCCAGCAGTTACTCGACCATTTCAGGGGTAGATGGCTACACCTTC
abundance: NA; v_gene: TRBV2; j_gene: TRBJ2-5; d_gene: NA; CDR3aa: CASRRQPQETQYF; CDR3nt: TGTGCCAGCAGACGACAGCCCCAAGAGACCCAGTACTTC
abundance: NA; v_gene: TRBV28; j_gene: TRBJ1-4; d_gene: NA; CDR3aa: CASSSTRRNEKLFF; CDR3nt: TGTGCCAGCAGTTCGACAAGAAGGAATGAAAAACTGTTTTTT